Below, 9 T cell receptor beta chains from the same sample are listed, as sequenced in a study of T cell responses to AZD1222 COVID-19 vaccine. Clones were read by immunoSEQ multiplex PCR, and TCRdb kept only the in-frame ones, dropping some. This sample has 140,000 to 150,000 clones, with about nine tenths found just once. This sample comprised peripheral blood, obtained on day 0 of MenACWY control vaccination. Receptors originate from an adult in good health.

J is TRBJ1-4 and V is TRBV6-1; D remains ambiguous. The germline CDR1 and CDR2 sequences are MNHNS and SASEGT. V lost 2 bases and J 0 bases, leaving 7 bases between the germline ends. The CDR3 sequence is 15 residues long. In nucleotides, the CDR3 is TGTGCCAGCAGTGAATGGGTAGCAACTAATGAAAAACTGTTTTTT. Translating it yields CASSEWVATNEKLFF.

The chain carries TRBV28 and TRBJ1-1, with 7 bases fitting TRBD1. The V gene end was trimmed by 5 bases and the J gene end by 0 bases; junction bases not matched to a gene: 6. The CDR3 sequence is 15 residues long. Germline CDR1 MDHEN, CDR2 SYDVKM. The CDR3 DNA reads as TGTGCCAGCAGTCTGACGGACAGGCTGAACACTGAAGCTTTCTTT. Amino acid sequence: CASSLTDRLNTEAFF.

This chain links TRBV3-1 (or the pseudogene TRBV3-2) with TRBJ2-5; D is uncertain. The CDR3 length is 15 residues. V was trimmed by 4 bases and J by 1 base, leaving 13 bases between them. Germline V gene data show CDR1 as LGHDT and CDR2 as YNNKEL (reference sequence). CDR3 loop: CASSLSEATQETQYF. DNA for the CDR3: TGTGCCAGCAGCCTTTCCGAAGCGACCCAAGAGACCCAGTACTTC.

The V and J genes are TRBV14 and TRBJ1-2, with D perhaps TRBD1 (5 bases). The germline V gene encodes CDR1 SGHDN and CDR2 FVKESK. The CDR3 covers 15 residues. Trimming shortened V by 6 bases and J by 4 bases, and 18 bases separated the two germline ends. The DNA for the CDR3 is TGTGCCAGCAGTCTTGGTACAGGCGAACCCTATGGCTACACCTTC. It specifies CASSLGTGEPYGYTF.

The rearrangement uses TRBV19 and TRBJ1-1; TRBD1 matches 7 bases. Germline-derived CDR1 and CDR2 are LNHDA and SQIVND (reference sequence). The ends lost 4 bases at V and 5 bases at J; junction bases unmatched: 4. The CDR3 is 13 amino acids. The CDR3 nucleotides are TGTGCCAGTAGTAATACAGGGGTAACTGAAGCTTTCTTT. It is translated as CASSNTGVTEAFF.

In its sample, this clone was seen once. The chain employs TRBV3-1 (or the pseudogene TRBV3-2) and TRBJ1-1, with D perhaps TRBD1 (5 bases). Germline CDR1 LGHDT, CDR2 YNNKEL (reference sequence). V was pared by 1 base and J by 10 bases, with 16 bases between. The length of the CDR3 is 14 residues. Here the CDR3 reads CASSQVRARGRAFF. DNA for the CDR3: TGTGCCAGCAGCCAAGTCAGGGCCCGAGGTAGAGCTTTCTTT.

This clone was observed a single time. The gene calls are TRBV10-3 and TRBJ1-6; a possible D gene is TRBD1 (6 bases). CDR1 is ENHRY and CDR2 is SYGVKD in the germline V gene. Trimming took 6 bases from V and 8 from J, leaving 11 bases between them. The CDR3 sequence is 13 residues long. The DNA for the CDR3 is TGTGCCATCAGGCGACAGGATTATTCACCCCTCCACTTT. Its protein is CAIRRQDYSPLHF.

The chain combines TRBV27 with TRBJ1-6, with 7 bases matching TRBD1. The CDR3 runs 15 residues. Germline values: CDR1 MNHEY, CDR2 SMNVEV (reference sequence). V gave up 2 bases and J gave up 7 bases; unmatched junction bases: 5. The CDR3: CASSLEGQYNSPLHF. CDR3 DNA sequence: TGTGCCAGCAGTTTAGAGGGACAGTACAATTCACCCCTCCACTTT.

Points on this clone: Other DNA sequences within the sample encode an identical CDR3. The chain joins TRBV6-1 to TRBJ1-2; D may be TRBD1 (5 bases). Germline V gives CDR1 MNHNS, CDR2 SASEGT. The CDR3 is made up of 14 amino acids. V lost 0 bases to trimming and J lost 5 bases, with 10 bases between them. The CDR3 region is CASSEALGGYGYTF. CDR3 bases: TGTGCCAGCAGTGAAGCCCTGGGGGGTTATGGCTACACCTTC.